The following is a T cell receptor (beta chain) sequence with its context. As yet, its antigen is unknown. Germline assignment: CDR1 ENHRY and CDR2 SYGVKD. Trimming took off 3 bases at V and 0 bases at J, with 6 bases between the two ends. This CDR3 is 14 amino acids long. The source of the sample is a study of T cell repertoires in cytomegalovirus infection. The study's findings and limits: The response measured ex vivo was dominated by TCR beta clonotypes (HLA-C-restricted and CMV-specific).

TCRdb re-called the reads with MiXCR, one entry per CDR3 protein. The table has around 320,000 distinct CDR3 sequences, 9% to 9.5% seen once. This receptor was taken from a human donor in good health (CMV status not recorded). Some clones in this sample may be carry-over from other donors' samples. The rearrangement joins TRBV10-3 to TRBJ2-1; D ambiguous. Sequenced input: PBMCs. CDR3 in DNA: TGTGCCATCAGTGAAAGGAGCTCCTACAATGAGCAGTTCTTC. Translating gives CAISERSSYNEQFF.